These 18 T cell receptor beta chains were all obtained from the same sample, sequenced in a study of T cells in Graves' hyperthyroidism and ophthalmopathy. The source material, RNA transcripts, was used to amplify TCR beta CDR3 regions. HTBI primers were the set used in a first-round RT-PCR of the TCR CDR3. MiXCR, applied by TCRdb to the multiplex PCR reads, yields one record per CDR3 protein. Of about 740,000 distinct CDR3 sequences in the sample, 11% to 15% were seen once. Input material: blood. All receptors come from a woman between 18 and 29 years old with Graves' hyperthyroidism.

The sample holds a few counts of this clonotype. The chain couples TRBV6-5 to TRBJ1-4; 7 positions match TRBD1. V dropped 2 bases and J dropped 13; count of bases not matched to a gene: 7. Per the germline V gene, CDR1 is MNHEY and CDR2 is SVGAGI. The CDR3 has 13 residues. CDR3 bases: TGTGCCAGCAGTTACAGGGGGCAGAAAAGACTGTTTTTT. As protein: CASSYRGQKRLFF.

This clonotype was recorded many times. The rearrangement uses TRBV7-2 and TRBJ2-5; a weak D match, TRBD1 (5 bases). The CDR3 loop spans 12 amino acids. Trimming removed 1 base from V and 9 bases from J, with 9 bases in between. From germline, CDR1 is SGHTA and CDR2 FQGNSA. CDR3 sequence: CASSLGWGPQYF. The CDR3 coding sequence is TGTGCCAGCAGCTTAGGGTGGGGCCCCCAGTACTTC.

At least ten counts were recorded for this clonotype. The chain links TRBV19 to TRBJ1-1; TRBD1 matches 8 bases. This CDR3 comprises 14 residues. Germline V gives CDR1 LNHDA, CDR2 SQIVND (reference sequence). The J segment lost 4 bases and the V segment lost 6 bases, leaving 7 bases of the junction unmatched. The CDR3 DNA sequence: TGTGCCAGTAGCGATCGAGGACAGGGCACTGAAGCTTTCTTT. Protein: CASSDRGQGTEAFF.

This clonotype was recorded many times. The chain uses TRBV28 and TRBJ1-1; D perhaps matches TRBD1 (6 bases). The CDR3 extends over 13 amino acids. Germline-derived CDR1 and CDR2 are MDHEN and SYDVKM. The V gene lost 2 bases and the J gene lost 3 bases, with 7 bases spanning the gap. In DNA, the CDR3 is TGTGCCAGCAGTTTAGCAGGGGACACTGAAGCTTTCTTT. Its protein product is CASSLAGDTEAFF.

The chain recombines TRBV11-2 with TRBJ2-5; D is unresolved. The CDR3 totals 14 residues. Trimming shortened V by 5 bases and J by 4 bases, and 14 bases separated the two germline ends. Germline-derived CDR1 and CDR2 are SGHAT and FQNNGV. CDR3 coding DNA: TGTGCCAGCAGCCCACTCGCGCCGGGAGAGACCCAGTACTTC. Protein: CASSPLAPGETQYF. Combining the CDR3 with reference TRBV11-2 and TRBJ2-5 gives the whole variable domain EAGVAQSPRYKIIEKRQSVAFWCNPISGHATLYWYQQILGQGPKLLIQFQNNGVVDDSQLPKDRFSAERLKGVDSTLKIQPAKLEDSAVYLCASSPLAPGETQYFGPGTRLLVL.

This clonotype was seen ten or more times. This chain uses TRBV28 with TRBJ2-5, with D perhaps TRBD2 (6 bases). Deletions cut 6 bases from V and 2 bases from J, with 22 bases between. The CDR3 extends over 17 amino acids. The germline V gene encodes CDR1 MDHEN and CDR2 SYDVKM. The CDR3: CASRPNWRGPYQETQYF. CDR3 DNA: TGTGCCAGCAGACCCAACTGGCGGGGCCCCTATCAAGAGACCCAGTACTTC. The full variable domain, with the rest looked up from reference TRBV28 and TRBJ2-5, is DVKVTQSSRYLVKRTGEKVFLECVQDMDHENMFWYRQDPGLGLRLIYFSYDVKMKEKGDIPEGYSVSREKKERFSLILESASTNQTSMYLCASRPNWRGPYQETQYFGPGTRLLVL.

This clonotype was seen repeatedly, ten times or more. This chain connects TRBV7-3 to TRBJ1-1; D may be TRBD1 (5 bases). Per the germline V gene, CDR1 is SGHTA and CDR2 is FQGTGA. V was shortened by 0 bases and J by 4 bases, with 15 bases between the two germline ends. The CDR3 is 16 residues long. The DNA of the CDR3 is TGTGCCAGCAGCTTAACTCAGGGCACCCTGGGCACTGAAGCTTTCTTT. Residues: CASSLTQGTLGTEAFF.

This clonotype was counted a few times. This chain joins TRBV10-3 and TRBJ2-3; a possible D gene is TRBD2 (5 bases). Trimming pared 4 bases from V and 3 bases from J, leaving 8 bases between. From germline, CDR1 is ENHRY and CDR2 SYGVKD. The CDR3 is 13 residues long. Here the CDR3 DNA reads TGTGCCATCAGTGGTCGGGGTACAGATACGCAGTATTTT. This sequence encodes CAISGRGTDTQYF.

This clonotype appeared many times. The J gene is TRBJ1-1, the V gene TRBV29-1, with 7 bases identical to TRBD1. The CDR3 runs 13 residues. J lost 1 base, V lost 5 bases, and 4 bases had no gene match. Germline V gives CDR1 SQVTM, CDR2 ANQGSEA. CDR3 in amino acids: CSVMTGTNTEAFF. The CDR3 region has the DNA TGCAGCGTTATGACAGGGACGAACACTGAAGCTTTCTTT.

Many counts were recorded for this clonotype. J is TRBJ2-7 and V is TRBV12-3 or TRBV12-4, with 9 bases lining up with TRBD1. CDR3 length: 12 amino acids. J was trimmed by 6 bases and V by 5 bases; bases with no gene match: 2. CDR3 residues: CASSTGGAEQYF. The DNA of the CDR3 is TGTGCCAGCAGTACAGGGGGCGCCGAGCAGTACTTC.

V and J are TRBV6-1 and TRBJ2-1; D assignment may be TRBD1 or TRBD2 (5 bases each). The CDR3 has 16 amino acids. Between the trimmed V and J ends, which lost 6 bases and 5 bases, there was a span of 20 bases. Germline loops: CDR1 MNHNS, CDR2 SASEGT. CDR3 region: CASRRSTGTVDNEQFF. The CDR3 nucleotides read TGTGCCAGCAGACGAAGTACCGGGACGGTAGACAATGAGCAGTTCTTC.

This chain uses TRBV18 with TRBJ2-1, with a weak D call TRBD1 (6 bases). The length of the CDR3 is 16 residues. Trimming shortened V by 3 bases and J by 3 bases, and 15 bases separated the two germline ends. Germline loops: CDR1 KGHSH, CDR2 LQKENI. The chain's CDR3 is CASSPLQGKGYNEQFF. The CDR3, as DNA: TGTGCCAGCTCACCCCTACAGGGAAAGGGCTACAATGAGCAGTTCTTC.

This clonotype has more than one count but fewer than ten. This chain uses TRBV20-1 with TRBJ1-4; unclear D gene. The V gene lost 7 bases and the J gene lost 8 bases, with 8 bases spanning the gap. CDR3 length equals 10 residues. Germline V lookup: CDR1 DFQATT, CDR2 SNEGSKA (reference sequence). CDR3 sequence (DNA): TGCAGTGGGGGTCGGGAAAAACTGTTTTTT. Translating gives CSGGREKLFF.

This chain joins TRBV13 and TRBJ1-1; 7 bases agree with TRBD1. V trimming: 6 bases; J trimming: 4 bases; junction bases outside the gene matches: 5. Germline V gene data show CDR1 as PRHDT and CDR2 as FYEKMQ (reference sequence). The CDR3 runs 13 residues. The chain's CDR3 is CASRYRGSTEAFF. The CDR3 nucleotides are TGTGCCAGCAGATACAGGGGAAGCACTGAAGCTTTCTTT.

The genes are TRBV6-1 and TRBJ2-7; 8 positions match TRBD2. V lost 6 bases to trimming and J lost 9 bases; unmatched junction nucleotides: 16. CDR1 and CDR2 from the germline V gene are MNHNS and SASEGT. The CDR3 has 15 residues. CDR3 protein: CASRDPAGDTLRQYF. The CDR3 bases are TGTGCCAGCAGAGACCCAGCGGGAGACACACTGCGGCAGTACTTC.

J is TRBJ2-7 and V is TRBV7-8; 12 bases fit TRBD1. The CDR3 extends over 13 amino acids. Germline-derived CDR1 and CDR2 are SGHVS and FQNEAQ. The V and J ends lost 7 bases and 9 bases, in that order; junction bases with no gene match: 7. The CDR3 DNA reads TGTGCCAGCACCCGCCGGGACAGGGGGCGGCAGTACTTC. This encodes CASTRRDRGRQYF.

This clonotype was seen a few times. J is TRBJ2-5 and V is TRBV6-5; TRBD2 agrees at 13 bases. Germline values: CDR1 MNHEY, CDR2 SVGAGI. The CDR3 covers 17 residues. V was pared by 2 bases and J by 5 bases, with 8 bases of the junction left unmatched. CDR3 in amino acids: CASSYHNRLAGGETQYF. In DNA form, the CDR3 reads TGTGCCAGCAGTTACCACAATAGACTAGCGGGAGGCGAGACCCAGTACTTC.

This clonotype was counted once. V gene TRBV20-1 combines with J gene TRBJ2-4; D might be TRBD2 (5 bases). The CDR3 sequence is 13 residues long. Germline V gives CDR1 DFQATT, CDR2 SNEGSKA (reference sequence). The ends were cut back, 5 bases at V and 8 bases at J, with 16 bases in the middle. The CDR3, as DNA: TGCAGTGCTTCCCCGGCCACGCGGGACATTCAGTACTTC. This sequence encodes CSASPATRDIQYF.